This is a list of T cell receptor beta chains from one sample in a study of cytomegalovirus exposure and HLA in healthy donors. TCRdb's copy holds only in-frame clones and misses some; the assay was immunoSEQ multiplex PCR. The repertoire holds approximately 46,000 clones, with around 94% as singletons. The sample comprised PBMCs. The source is a young man in good health and CMV-seronegative. Both conserved end residues are part of each CDR3. The order of the fields is J gene, clone size, D gene, V gene, CDR3 DNA, CDR3 protein. D genes are given only for firm matches. Size is omitted from some rows. Given values are once, few, many or a class for expanded clones.

>TRBJ1-5|.|.|TRBV19
TGTGCCAGTAGTATCCCCCAATGGGGAGTTATCAATCAGCCCCAGCATTTT
CASSIPQWGVINQPQHF
>TRBJ2-1|.|TRBD2|TRBV18
TGTGCCAGCTCACCTCTAGCGGGGGTCTACAATGAGCAGTTCTTC
CASSPLAGVYNEQFF
>TRBJ1-4|once|.|TRBV2
TGTGCCAGCACCCCAAATCGCCCGGACAGAGGTGAAAAACTGTTTTTT
CASTPNRPDRGEKLFF
>TRBJ2-2|.|.|TRBV15
TGTGCCACCAGCAGAGATTTTCGCGGGGAGCTGTTTTTT
CATSRDFRGELFF
>TRBJ2-2|.|.|TRBV19
TGTGCCAGTCGGCCCAGGGTTCACACCGGGGAGCTGTTTTTT
CASRPRVHTGELFF
>TRBJ2-3|.|.|TRBV6-5
TGTGCCAGCAGTTTAGCGCAACGCACAGATACGCAGTATTTT
CASSLAQRTDTQYF
>TRBJ2-2|.|.|TRBV19
TGTGCCAGTAGAGCGGGACATTTCCGTCATTCCTTCGGGGAGCTGTTTTTT
CASRAGHFRHSFGELFF
>TRBJ2-7|.|TRBD1|TRBV14
TGTGCCAGCAGCCGACGACAGGGGGCCTACGAGCAGTACTTC
CASSRRQGAYEQYF
>TRBJ2-3|.|.|TRBV5-8
TGTGCCAGCAGGTATGGCACAGATACGCAGTATTTT
CASRYGTDTQYF
>TRBJ2-2|once|.|TRBV4-2
TGTGCCAGCAGCCAAAAAAGAGGGAGGTTCGGGGAGCTGTTTTTT
CASSQKRGRFGELFF
>TRBJ2-7|.|.|TRBV28
TGTGCCACCCGCCGGGCAGGGGATTTGTACGAGCAGTACTTC
CATRRAGDLYEQYF
>TRBJ2-2|.|.|TRBV11-1
TGTGCCAGCAGCTTAGGCTGGACAGCGAACACCGGGGAGCTGTTTTTT
CASSLGWTANTGELFF
>TRBJ2-5|.|.|TRBV18
TGTGCCAGCTCACCACTCCGAGGGTTAAGCCAAGAGACCCAGTACTTC
CASSPLRGLSQETQYF
>TRBJ2-1|.|.|TRBV6-1
TGTGCCAGCAGTGACTGGCTAGCGAGAATGAATGAGCAGTTCTTC
CASSDWLARMNEQFF
>TRBJ2-1|.|TRBD2|TRBV10-3
TGTGCCATCAGTGGCAAAGGACTAGCGGGACTAAATGAGCAGTTCTTC
CAISGKGLAGLNEQFF
>TRBJ2-5|.|.|TRBV2
TGTGCCAGCAGTGGACGCTCGCTGGGGCAGGAGGAGACCCAGTACTTC
CASSGRSLGQEETQYF
>TRBJ1-5|few|.|TRBV10-1
TGCGCCAGCCCTGACCCAGGGCAGCCCCAGCATTTT
CASPDPGQPQHF
>TRBJ1-1|.|TRBD1|TRBV7-9
TGTGCCAGCAGCAACACAGGGGGCGCAGTCCAGGACACTGAAGCTTTCTTT
CASSNTGGAVQDTEAFF
>TRBJ2-1|.|.|TRBV2
TGTGCCAGCAGTGACCCGTGGGGGATACCGGAGGGGAATGAGCAGTTCTTC
CASSDPWGIPEGNEQFF
>TRBJ2-5|.|.|TRBV7-7
TGTGCCAGCAGCTTAGACCGAGGGGAGACCCAGTACTTC
CASSLDRGETQYF
>TRBJ2-2|.|TRBD2|TRBV7-3
TGTGCCAGCAGCCGCATGACTAGGACAGCCGGGACTAGCGCGGGCGGGGAGCTGTTTTTT
CASSRMTRTAGTSAGGELFF
>TRBJ2-1|.|.|TRBV27
TGTGCCAGCAGTTTCACCACTGGCAATGAGCAGTTCTTC
CASSFTTGNEQFF
>TRBJ2-6|.|.|TRBV4-1
TGCGCCAGCAGCCCGGTTGGGATACAGGGTAGGATCTCTGGGGCCAACGTCCTGACTTTC
CASSPVGIQGRISGANVLTF
>TRBJ2-1|.|TRBD1|TRBV27
TGTGCCAGCAGGGGACAGGGGGATACCTACTACAATGAGCAGTTCTTC
CASRGQGDTYYNEQFF
>TRBJ2-5|.|.|TRBV15
TGTGCCACCAGCAGAGATCCTGGCCCCCAAGAGACCCAGTACTTC
CATSRDPGPQETQYF
>TRBJ1-1|.|.|TRBV2
TGTGCCAGCAGTGGCAGATCAGAAGCTTTCTTT
CASSGRSEAFF
>TRBJ2-7|.|.|TRBV6-1
TGTGCCAGCAGAGGGGTATACGAGCAGTACTTC
CASRGVYEQYF
>TRBJ2-1|.|TRBD2|TRBV4-2
TGTGCCAGCAGCCAAGAACTAGCGGGAGCGTATGATGAGCAGTTCTTC
CASSQELAGAYDEQFF
>TRBJ2-7|.|.|TRBV28
TGTGCCAGCAGTTTTAATCTCGGCTCCTACGAGCAGTACTTC
CASSFNLGSYEQYF
>TRBJ2-7|.|TRBD1|TRBV5-1
TGCGCCAGCAGCTCGGGTCCCGGGACAGGTTCCTACGAGCAGTACTTC
CASSSGPGTGSYEQYF
>TRBJ2-3|.|TRBD2|TRBV4-3
TGCGCCAGCAGCCATTTAGGGACTAGCGGGAGAATAACAGGAGATACGCAGTATTTT
CASSHLGTSGRITGDTQYF
>TRBJ1-1|.|.|TRBV19
TGTGCCAGTAGGGTCCTTGGACTTGAAGCTTTCTTT
CASRVLGLEAFF
>TRBJ2-7|.|.|TRBV30
TGTGCCTGGACTGGCGGTACCTACGAGCAGTACTTC
CAWTGGTYEQYF